Each of the 18 T cell receptor beta chains below was sequenced from the same sample in a study of human T cells and chemical hapten exposure. Noted time point: patch test 1, 2 weeks after DPC sensitization. As to treatment: therapeutic diphenylcyclopropenone sensitization with weekly scalp DPC. MiXCR, applied by TCRdb to the RACE reads, yields one record per CDR3 protein. The sample lists 13,000 to 15,000 distinct CDR3 sequences, about 16% seen once, with 7.2% in the top ten. Sequenced here: whole blood, sampled in connection with sensitization to the hapten diphenylcyclopropenone (DPC). Receptors were obtained from a woman in her twenties or thirties with alopecia areata. Some clones in this sample may be carry-over from other donors' samples.

This clonotype was observed at least ten times. V usage is TRBV29-1 and J usage is TRBJ2-5; D gene ambiguous. V was pared by 5 bases and J by 3 bases, with 13 bases between. Per germline, CDR1 SQVTM and CDR2 ANQGSEA. This CDR3 contains 13 residues. The CDR3 region has the DNA TGCAGCGTTTCGAACCCATCCGAAGAGACCCAGTACTTC. This sequence encodes CSVSNPSEETQYF.

The chain combines TRBV5-6 with TRBJ1-1; D gene unclear. V was trimmed by 2 bases and J by 2 bases, leaving 7 bases between them. CDR1 is SGHDT and CDR2 is YYEEEE in the germline V gene. The CDR3 runs 13 residues. This CDR3 is CASSLLGNTEAFF. The CDR3 DNA sequence: TGTGCCAGCAGCTTACTGGGTAACACTGAAGCTTTCTTT. Supplemented by reference TRBV5-6 and TRBJ1-1, the full variable domain reads DAGVTQSPTHLIKTRGQQVTLRCSPKSGHDTVSWYQQALGQGPQFIFQYYEEEERQRGNFPDRFSGHQFPNYSSELNVNALLLGDSALYLCASSLLGNTEAFFGQGTRLTVV.

Judged by abundance, this clonotype is medium-sized (0.01 to 0.1%). The V call is TRBV21-1, the J call TRBJ2-1; the D segment call TRBD2 is taken from the table without a DNA check. TRBV21-1 represents a pseudogene. The CDR3 extends over 16 amino acids. This chain's CDR3 is CASSKVGLAGGGEQFF. CDR3 DNA sequence: TGTGCCAGCAGCAAAGTGGGACTAGCGGGGGGTGGTGAGCAGTTCTTC.

The V and J genes are TRBV12-3 or TRBV12-4 and TRBJ1-1; D is unclear. The V gene lost 6 bases and the J gene lost 1 base, with 12 bases spanning the gap. This CDR3 contains 14 residues. CDR3 sequence reads: CASRSTYTNTEAFF. Written as DNA, the CDR3 is TGTGCCAGCAGATCTACCTACACGAACACTGAAGCTTTCTTT.

This clonotype was detected ten times or more. The chain recombines TRBV29-1 with TRBJ2-2; D is uncertain. V shed 6 bases and J shed 1 base, with 3 bases lying between them. CDR3 size: 11 residues. Germline loops: CDR1 SQVTM, CDR2 ANQGSEA. CDR3 in DNA: TGCAGCGTCAAGAACACCGGGGAGCTGTTTTTT. Translating it yields CSVKNTGELFF.

There are many counts of this clonotype. The chain carries TRBV6-2 or TRBV6-3 and TRBJ2-7; 10 bases are shared with TRBD2. Germline assignment: CDR1 MNHEY and CDR2 SVGEGT. V gave up 6 bases and J gave up 2 bases; unmatched junction bases: 10. This CDR3 region has 16 residues. DNA of the CDR3: TGTGCCAGCAGAGGTTGGGGTCTAGCGGGAGCCTACGAGCAGTACGTC. Translation gives CASRGWGLAGAYEQYV.

This clonotype was observed a handful of times. The chain has TRBV28 and TRBJ2-7, with 10 nucleotides matching TRBD2. Looked up from germline, CDR1 is MDHEN and CDR2 is SYDVKM. J gave up 2 bases and V 4 bases, and 8 bases lay outside the gene matches. The CDR3 contains 16 residues. As DNA, the CDR3 is TGTGCCAGCAGTTCCGGGACTAGCGCTAGTCCCTACGAGCAGTACGTC. It encodes CASSSGTSASPYEQYV.

The chain employs TRBV29-1 and TRBJ2-3, with 9 bases that match TRBD1. CDR1 and CDR2 from the germline V gene are SQVTM and ANQGSEA. This CDR3 has 13 residues. Trimming removed 3 bases from V and 4 bases from J; junction bases left unmatched: 2. The CDR3 sequence: CSVEGQGADTQYF. CDR3 DNA sequence: TGCAGCGTTGAGGGACAGGGTGCAGATACGCAGTATTTT.

Relative to its sample, this clonotype is medium-sized. This sequence joins TRBV11-2 and TRBJ1-4; 9 nucleotides line up with TRBD1. CDR1 is SGHAT, CDR2 FQNNGV, per germline. The CDR3 is 15 amino acids. V shed 6 bases, J shed 7 bases, and the junction held 9 bases outside the gene matches. CDR3 nucleotide sequence: TGTGCCAGCAGACAACCGGGACAGGGTGTTGAAAAACTGTTTTTT. Protein sequence: CASRQPGQGVEKLFF. The complete variable domain, with remaining parts taken from reference TRBV11-2 and TRBJ1-4, reads EAGVAQSPRYKIIEKRQSVAFWCNPISGHATLYWYQQILGQGPKLLIQFQNNGVVDDSQLPKDRFSAERLKGVDSTLKIQPAKLEDSAVYLCASRQPGQGVEKLFFGSGTQLSVL.

The chain carries TRBV10-2 and TRBJ2-7; weak D call: TRBD2 (5 bases). Trimming took 7 bases from V and 2 from J, leaving 18 bases between them. CDR1 is WSHSY and CDR2 is SAAADI in the germline V gene. CDR3 length equals 15 residues. Written as DNA, the CDR3 is TGCGCCAGCACAGAGGTGGCCGGGGAGCCCTACGAGCAGTACTTC. This sequence encodes CASTEVAGEPYEQYF.

The rearrangement joins TRBV6-4 to TRBJ2-5; D is ambiguous. Germline values: CDR1 MRHNA, CDR2 SNTAGT. The CDR3 has 13 residues. The V gene lost 7 bases and the J gene lost 1 base, with 10 bases spanning the gap. The chain's CDR3 is CASMAELQETQYF. CDR3 in DNA: TGTGCCAGCATGGCAGAACTCCAAGAGACCCAGTACTTC.

A few counts support this clonotype. The chain combines TRBV5-4 with TRBJ2-5; a weak D match, TRBD1 (6 bases). The germline CDR1 and CDR2 sequences are SGHNT and YYREEE (reference sequence). V shed 1 base and J shed 1 base, with 11 bases lying between them. There are 15 residues in the CDR3. The CDR3 bases are TGTGCCAGCAGCTTGCGGGGACAAATCCAAGAGACCCAGTACTTC. Translating gives CASSLRGQIQETQYF.

This clonotype qualifies as medium-sized. V and J are TRBV27 and TRBJ1-2, with 9 nucleotides matching TRBD1. Per the germline V gene, CDR1 is MNHEY and CDR2 is SMNVEV (reference sequence). The CDR3 extends over 14 amino acids. Losses at the gene ends were 6 bases for V and 5 bases for J; bases not matched to a gene: 7. CDR3: CASSPDRGKYGYTF. The CDR3 DNA is TGTGCCAGCAGCCCGGACAGGGGAAAATATGGCTACACCTTC.

This chain links TRBV9 with TRBJ2-2; D is unclear. The CDR3 sequence is 13 residues long. Trimming cost V 3 bases and J 6 bases, with 9 bases left between them. Looked up from germline, CDR1 is SGDLS and CDR2 is YYNGEE. The CDR3 sequence: CASSANPPGELFF. The CDR3 DNA reads TGTGCCAGCAGCGCCAACCCCCCCGGGGAGCTGTTTTTT.

This clonotype is categorized as medium-sized. The chain's CDR3 is CASSSGQGRSYGYTF. CDR3 bases: TGTGCCAGCAGCTCCGGGCAGGGTAGAAGCTATGGCTACACCTTC. This rearrangement joins TRBV14 to TRBJ1-2; D may be TRBD1 (5 bases). Per the germline V gene, CDR1 is SGHDN and CDR2 is FVKESK. The CDR3 is made up of 15 amino acids. Trimming pared 5 bases from V and 4 bases from J, leaving 17 bases between.

This clonotype is medium-sized (0.01 to 0.1%) in the sample. The chain is built from TRBV20-1 and TRBJ1-2; D is undetermined. V was clipped by 3 bases and J by 5 bases, with 13 bases between them. The CDR3 is 13 residues long. The germline V gene has CDR1 DFQATT and CDR2 SNEGSKA (reference sequence). The CDR3 DNA reads as TGCAGTGCTAGTATGCAGCACCTTTATGGCTACACCTTC. As protein: CSASMQHLYGYTF.

This clonotype was counted at least ten times. The CDR3 DNA reads as TGTGCCAGCAGCTTAGAACGGACTGAGCAGTTCTTC. Its protein product is CASSLERTEQFF. The chain uses TRBV7-9 and TRBJ2-1; D not certain. V was clipped by 1 base and J by 9 bases, with 7 bases between them. Germline CDR1 SEHNR, CDR2 FQNEAQ (reference sequence). CDR3 length: 12 residues.

This clonotype was found many times. The chain is built from TRBV20-1 and TRBJ1-6; 10 nucleotides align to TRBD1. The trim removed 0 bases at V and 5 bases at J, leaving 4 bases unmatched. Germline lookup yields CDR1 DFQATT and CDR2 SNEGSKA (reference sequence). The CDR3 has 16 residues. In DNA, the CDR3 is TGCAGTGCTAGAGATCCGGACAGGGGGGATAATTCACCCCTCCACTTT. It codes for CSARDPDRGDNSPLHF.